Presented here are 27 T cell receptor beta chains from one specimen sequenced in a study of shared clonotypes between healthy human individuals. Produced via immunoSEQ multiplex PCR; TCRdb's table is partial and in-frame only. This sample carries roughly 2 million clones, approximately 95% of them seen once, and the ten largest clones take 0.9% to 1.4%. Only CD45RO-negative cells positively selected for CCR7 counted as naive CD8 cells, so terminally differentiated effector memory CD45RA+ cells were excluded. The sequenced sample was naive CD8+ T cells sorted from blood. Receptors originate from a man younger than 35 in good health.

The chain uses TRBV25-1 and TRBJ1-1, with D uncertain. There are 13 residues in the CDR3. Germline V gene lookup returns CDR1 MGHDK and CDR2 SYGVNS. V lost 1 base to trimming and J lost 7 bases, with 10 bases between them. CDR3 coding DNA: TGTGCCAGCAGTGAATTTACGAGGGATGAAGCTTTCTTT. Encoded protein: CASSEFTRDEAFF.

The chain joins TRBV6-6 to TRBJ1-3; D call uncertain. Between the trimmed V and J ends, which lost 7 bases and 3 bases, there was a span of 16 bases. Per germline, CDR1 MNHNY and CDR2 SVGAGI (reference sequence). There are 15 residues in the CDR3. CDR3 coding DNA: TGTGCCAGCACCTTGAACTGGCAGGTTGGAAACACCATATATTTT. Its protein is CASTLNWQVGNTIYF.

This chain connects TRBV4-1 to TRBJ2-7; D is unresolved. Trimming shortened V by 0 bases and J by 5 bases, and 5 bases separated the two germline ends. The CDR3 extends over 12 amino acids. CDR1 is MGHRA and CDR2 is YSYEKL in the germline V gene. Here the CDR3 DNA reads TGCGCCAGCAGCCAAGATAACCACGAGCAGTACTTC. Translated, it gives CASSQDNHEQYF.

This clone was counted once. The rearrangement joins TRBV4-1 to TRBJ1-2; TRBD1 matches at 8 bases. The germline V gene encodes CDR1 MGHRA and CDR2 YSYEKL. Trimming removed 3 bases from V and 3 bases from J; junction bases left unmatched: 6. The CDR3 runs 15 residues. The CDR3 sequence is CASSQWTGFDYGYTF. The CDR3 nucleotides read TGCGCCAGCAGCCAGTGGACAGGGTTTGACTATGGCTACACCTTC.

This clone was counted once. V gene TRBV30 combines with J gene TRBJ1-2; 8 nucleotides line up with TRBD1. The CDR3 totals 14 residues. CDR1 and CDR2 from the germline V gene are GTSNPN and SVGIG (reference sequence). J gave up 1 base and V 1 base, and 2 bases lay outside the gene matches. The CDR3 loop reads CAWSAGGGNYGYTF. Here the CDR3 DNA reads TGTGCCTGGAGTGCAGGGGGCGGTAACTATGGCTACACCTTC.

Notes on this clone: Other DNA sequences in this sample translate to the same CDR3. The V gene is TRBV19, the J gene TRBJ2-7; TRBD1 might be the D (6 bases). Trimming stripped 3 bases from V and 1 base from J, with 10 bases between. CDR1 is LNHDA, CDR2 SQIVND, per germline (reference sequence). This CDR3 has 14 residues. CDR3 amino acids: CASSIGDRSYEQYF. CDR3 in DNA: TGTGCCAGTAGTATTGGCGACAGGTCCTACGAGCAGTACTTC.

The rearrangement uses TRBV4-1 and TRBJ1-1, with D uncertain. Germline V gene lookup returns CDR1 MGHRA and CDR2 YSYEKL. CDR3 size: 15 residues. V lost 2 bases and J lost 1, with 11 bases in between. The CDR3 spells CASSQKWPGNTEAFF. As DNA, the CDR3 is TGCGCCAGCAGCCAAAAATGGCCCGGGAACACTGAAGCTTTCTTT.

The gene calls are TRBV5-4 and TRBJ2-1; perhaps TRBD2 as D (6 bases). Trimming cost V 0 bases and J 10 bases, with 8 bases left between them. Germline V gives CDR1 SGHNT, CDR2 YYREEE (reference sequence). This CDR3 has 12 amino acids. CDR3 protein: CASSLGAGEQFF. The CDR3 bases are TGTGCCAGCAGCTTGGGCGCGGGAGAGCAGTTCTTC.

The chain employs TRBV5-6 and TRBJ2-3; unclear D gene. Trimming left V 0 bases short and J 4 bases short, with 9 bases between. CDR1 is SGHDT, CDR2 YYEEEE, per germline. This CDR3 region has 14 residues. The CDR3 DNA reads TGTGCCAGCAGCTTGGGTGAGGCGCCAGATACGCAGTATTTT. Amino acid sequence: CASSLGEAPDTQYF.

Written as DNA, the CDR3 is TGCGCCAGCAACGGGCGGGGGGGCGCCCCCAATGAGCAGTTCTTC. Its protein is CASNGRGGAPNEQFF. The rearrangement uses TRBV5-1 and TRBJ2-1; 9 nucleotides match TRBD2. This CDR3 region has 15 residues. Per the germline V gene, CDR1 is SGHRS and CDR2 is YFSETQ. Unmatched junction bases numbered 10, after V lost 6 bases and J lost 6 bases.

V is TRBV7-9 and J is TRBJ2-3; possibly TRBD1 for D (6 bases). With 2 bases removed from V and 6 bases from J, the gap between germline ends came to 15 bases. The CDR3 sequence is 15 residues long. Germline V lookup: CDR1 SEHNR, CDR2 FQNEAQ (reference sequence). This CDR3 is CASSLLGHAQDTQYF. The CDR3 nucleotides are TGTGCCAGCAGCTTATTGGGACACGCTCAGGATACGCAGTATTTT.

The genes are TRBV7-9 and TRBJ2-7; D unresolved. Trimming cost V 3 bases and J 3 bases, with 9 bases left between them. The CDR3 has 13 amino acids. Germline-derived CDR1 and CDR2 are SEHNR and FQNEAQ (reference sequence). Here the CDR3 reads CASSFSTNYEQYF. In DNA form, the CDR3 reads TGTGCCAGCAGCTTTAGTACCAACTACGAGCAGTACTTC.

The chain joins TRBV11-2 to TRBJ1-4; D call uncertain. V was cut by 6 bases and J by 7 bases, with 15 bases left in between. The CDR3 is made up of 14 amino acids. Germline CDR1 is SGHAT and CDR2 is FQNNGV. CDR3 sequence (DNA): TGTGCCAGCAGGTTGTCTGTGTTAGGTGAAAAACTGTTTTTT. It codes for CASRLSVLGEKLFF. The full variable domain, rest sourced from reference TRBV11-2 and TRBJ1-4, is EAGVAQSPRYKIIEKRQSVAFWCNPISGHATLYWYQQILGQGPKLLIQFQNNGVVDDSQLPKDRFSAERLKGVDSTLKIQPAKLEDSAVYLCASRLSVLGEKLFFGSGTQLSVL.

This clone was seen a single time. The V gene is TRBV7-9, the J gene TRBJ2-5, with D uncertain. V lost 5 bases, J lost 4 bases, and 8 bases lay in between. The CDR3 length is 12 residues. The germline CDR1 and CDR2 sequences are SEHNR and FQNEAQ (reference sequence). The CDR3 reads CASSGLRETQYF. As DNA, the CDR3 is TGTGCCAGCAGCGGCCTCCGAGAGACCCAGTACTTC. Drawing the rest from reference TRBV7-9 and TRBJ2-5, the complete variable domain is DTGVSQNPRHKITKRGQNVTFRCDPISEHNRLYWYRQTLGQGPEFLTYFQNEAQLEKSRLLSDRFSAERPKGSFSTLEIQRTEQGDSAMYLCASSGLRETQYFGPGTRLLVL.

The chain uses TRBV28 and TRBJ2-3; 12 bases match TRBD2. Germline assignment: CDR1 MDHEN and CDR2 SYDVKM. This CDR3 has 17 residues. V was clipped by 6 bases and J by 2 bases; unmatched bases: 9. For the CDR3, the DNA is TGTGCCAGCAGCTTGATAAGACTAGCGGGGGACACAGATACGCAGTATTTT. Its protein is CASSLIRLAGDTDTQYF.

The rearrangement joins TRBV5-1 to TRBJ1-1; no clear D gene. Germline V CDR1 and CDR2: SGHRS, YFSETQ. Trimming removed 4 bases at V and 3 bases at J, with 10 bases between. This CDR3 is built from 13 residues. CDR3 bases: TGCGCCAGCAGCATTTGGACGGACACTGAAGCTTTCTTT. It codes for CASSIWTDTEAFF.

The chain recombines TRBV27 with TRBJ2-5, with TRBD2 as a possible D gene (5 bases). CDR3 length: 13 residues. V lost 7 bases to trimming and J lost 5 bases, with 14 bases between them. Germline loops: CDR1 MNHEY, CDR2 SMNVEV (reference sequence). The DNA of the CDR3 is TGTGCCAGCAAAGGAGCGGTCCGGGAGACCCAGTACTTC. Amino acids: CASKGAVRETQYF.

This clone was detected only once. The chain links TRBV5-5 to TRBJ2-7, with D possibly TRBD1 on 5 matching bases. Per germline, CDR1 SGHKS and CDR2 YYEKEE (reference sequence). Trimming stripped 1 base from V and 5 bases from J, with 10 bases between. This CDR3 has 13 residues. The CDR3 nucleotides read TGTGCCAGCAGCTTGAGCAGGGATCACGAGCAGTACTTC. Its translation is CASSLSRDHEQYF.

J is TRBJ1-1 and V is TRBV28; D is uncertain. Trimming took off 2 bases at V and 4 bases at J, with 8 bases between the two ends. This CDR3 region has 13 residues. Germline V gene lookup returns CDR1 MDHEN and CDR2 SYDVKM. Here the CDR3 DNA reads TGTGCCAGCAGTTTAGCGGGTATCACTGAAGCTTTCTTT. It yields the protein CASSLAGITEAFF.

The V and J genes are TRBV30 and TRBJ2-1; D may be TRBD2 (6 bases). The V end lost 0 bases, the J end lost 6 bases, and 12 bases lay between the germline ends. The V gene's germline CDR1 is GTSNPN and CDR2 SVGIG (reference sequence). The CDR3 has 14 amino acids. Here the CDR3 DNA reads TGTGCCTGGAGTGTGGGCGGGGTGGGCAATGAGCAGTTCTTC. Translation: CAWSVGGVGNEQFF. Drawing the rest from reference TRBV30 and TRBJ2-1, the complete variable domain is SQTIHQWPATLVQPVGSPLSLECTVEGTSNPNLYWYRQAAGRGLQLLFYSVGIGQISSEVPQNLSASRPQDRQFILSSKKLLLSDSGFYLCAWSVGGVGNEQFFGPGTRLTVL.

This clone was observed a single time. This chain uses TRBV28 with TRBJ2-7; the match to TRBD2 covers 7 bases. J gave up 4 bases and V 10 bases, and 13 bases lay outside the gene matches. This CDR3 has 14 residues. The germline CDR1 and CDR2 sequences are MDHEN and SYDVKM. CDR3 in DNA: TGTGCCACCCTTAGCAAGCGGGGCCTTTACGAGCAGTACTTC. Translated, it gives CATLSKRGLYEQYF.

This clone was observed a handful of times. The chain recombines TRBV11-2 with TRBJ2-5; no clear D. Trimming took 0 bases from V and 5 from J, leaving 10 bases between them. From germline, CDR1 is SGHAT and CDR2 FQNNGV. This CDR3 is built from 14 residues. Here the CDR3 DNA reads TGTGCCAGCAGCTTAGATCCTTCAGCGGAGACCCAGTACTTC. Translating gives CASSLDPSAETQYF.

The gene calls are TRBV11-2 and TRBJ2-5; D perhaps matches TRBD1 (6 bases). V was pared by 5 bases and J by 2 bases, with 12 bases between. This CDR3 comprises 14 residues. CDR1 is SGHAT and CDR2 is FQNNGV in the germline V gene. The CDR3 bases are TGTGCCAGCAGCCCGTTGACAGGACAAGAGACCCAGTACTTC. It yields the protein CASSPLTGQETQYF.

Of note for this clone: Additional DNA sequences in this sample encode the identical CDR3. The chain uses TRBV10-3 and TRBJ2-3; no definite D call. V lost 0 bases, J lost 2 bases, and 3 bases lay in between. The CDR3 totals 13 residues. CDR1 is ENHRY and CDR2 is SYGVKD in the germline V gene. The CDR3 bases are TGTGCCATCAGTGAGTCACCCACAGATACGCAGTATTTT. Protein product: CAISESPTDTQYF.

As regards this clone: Distinct nucleotide sequences in the sample also encode this CDR3. V gene TRBV9 combines with J gene TRBJ1-2; D remains unclear. CDR1 and CDR2 (germline): SGDLS, YYNGEE. Trimming removed 0 bases from V and 3 bases from J, with 6 bases in between. This CDR3 is built from 13 residues. CDR3 amino acids: CASSVGSHYGYTF. For the CDR3, the DNA is TGTGCCAGCAGCGTAGGGTCCCACTATGGCTACACCTTC.

The chain recombines TRBV28 with TRBJ1-1; D is possibly TRBD1 (6 bases). The germline V gene has CDR1 MDHEN and CDR2 SYDVKM. V lost 1 base to trimming and J lost 7 bases, with 13 bases between them. This CDR3 has 14 amino acids. CDR3 sequence (DNA): TGTGCCAGCAGTTTATCAGGGGAGGCCGGTGAAGCTTTCTTT. It translates to CASSLSGEAGEAFF.

The rearrangement uses TRBV7-6 and TRBJ1-4; D ambiguous. The CDR3 has 15 residues. Trimming took 1 base from V and 5 from J, leaving 11 bases between them. CDR1 and CDR2 (germline): SGHVS, FNYEAQ. CDR3 bases: TGTGCCAGCAGCTTAGAGAAGGGAGAAAATGAAAAACTGTTTTTT. It specifies CASSLEKGENEKLFF.